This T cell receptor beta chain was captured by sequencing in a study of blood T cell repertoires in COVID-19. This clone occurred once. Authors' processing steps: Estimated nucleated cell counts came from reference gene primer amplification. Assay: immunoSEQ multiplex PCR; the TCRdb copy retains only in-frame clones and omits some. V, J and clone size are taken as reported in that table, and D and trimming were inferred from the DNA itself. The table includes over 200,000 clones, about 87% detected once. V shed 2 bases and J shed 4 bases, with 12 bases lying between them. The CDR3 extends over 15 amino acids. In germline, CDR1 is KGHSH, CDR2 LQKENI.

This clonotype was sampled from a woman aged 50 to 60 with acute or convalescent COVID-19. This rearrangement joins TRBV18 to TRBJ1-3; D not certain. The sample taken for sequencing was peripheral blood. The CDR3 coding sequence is TGTGCCAGCTCACCAAATGAGGATTACGGAAACACCATATATTTT. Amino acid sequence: CASSPNEDYGNTIYF.